This T cell receptor (beta chain) was found in a study of CD8+ T cells in alopecia areata (dated by TCRdb to between 2017 and 2018). The study in broad terms: To study T cell clonal expansion in alopecia areata, the researchers applied high-throughput TCRbeta sequencing to both the C3H/HeJ mouse model and human patients. Human TCRbeta sequencing covered scalp tissue and sorted CD4+ and CD8+ peripheral blood T cells from patchy and totalis/universalis alopecia areata patients and healthy controls. Scalp clonality was compared across normal scalp (n=4), patchy alopecia areata scalp (n=8), and alopecia totalis/universalis scalp (n=8). RNA was obtained with the PAXgene miRNA kit for fixed scalp, the miRNeasy kit for PBMCs, and the RNeasy kit for mouse skin. immunoSEQ multiplex PCR using 35 Vbeta forward primers and 13 Jbeta reverse primers was used to amplify TCRbeta CDR3 regions. What the study reported, not specific to this receptor: Unlike mouse skin, which is dominated by gammadelta T cells, normal human skin has resident alphabeta T cells that are also sequenced, and this complicates analysis of the scalp TCR repertoire. Lesional scalp, especially in alopecia totalis/universalis, showed higher clonality and more expanded CD8+ clones than normal scalp, suggesting antigenic drive. TCR sequences shared between patients were less clear than in mice, possibly partly because of HLA diversity in the patient population.

The protocol used for the library was the immunoSEQ multiplex PCR assay. RNA was extracted from all samples and reverse transcribed into cDNA as template for TCR sequencing. First-strand cDNA was synthesized with SuperScript III using a 2:1 mix of oligo-dT and random hexamers. A synthetic immune receptor repertoire was used to measure amplification bias, and any remaining bias was corrected computationally. Turning to the authors' computational methods: After raw reads were preprocessed to remove errors, the CDR3 was defined following IMGT conventions as running from the conserved cysteine to phenylalanine. To get clonality, Shannon entropy was normalized by log2 of the number of productive unique TCRs and the result was subtracted from 1. CD4 or CD8 identity of scalp clones was inferred by cross-referencing scalp TCRbeta sequences with sorted blood CD4 and CD8 repertoires. TCRdb re-hosts the immuneACCESS table, in-frame sequences only. Its copies lack some clones; in the studies checked, an unresolved V gene accounts for under half of them, and the cause for the rest is not known. The D gene and trimming were derived from the DNA, and the V and J assignments and clone size from that table. In all, the sample holds around 80,000 clones, and 45% to 60% of those were seen once. The ten top clones hold around 5% of the sample.

The germline V gene supplies CDR1 SGHRS and CDR2 YFSETQ. Including cysteine and phenylalanine, the CDR3 has 18 amino acids. Left in the record is the CDR3 DNA by itself, 54 bases read in frame from the first base. The germline V and J ends show losses of 0 bases and 2 bases respectively, and no gene match explains 13 bases of the junction. On this clone: Its specific antigen is unknown. Base qualities were left out, and no much larger clone turns up one base away.

Peripheral blood and lesional scalp punch biopsies were obtained from patients with alopecia areata. After PBMCs were isolated by density centrifugation and stained for CD3, CD4 and CD8, a FACSAria was used to sort CD4+ and CD8+ T cells. As part of a multicenter biomarker study, untreated alopecia areata patients were recruited. For several biomarker-study patients, blood CD8+ T cells were further sorted into NKG2D-low and NKG2D-high fractions. The sequence derives from a human donor with alopecia areata. Sequencing was done on a sample of NKG2D-high CD8+ T cells sorted from blood. The sample's cell subset or site, from its label and the paper: sorted CD8+ NKG2D-high blood T cells. The rearranged chain carries TRBV5-1 and TRBJ2-7, with 8 bases in between that match TRBD2. The CDR3: CASSLERELDFWAYEQYF. The base sequence is TGCGCCAGCAGCTTGGAGCGGGAGTTAGATTTTTGGGCCTACGAGCAGTACTTC.